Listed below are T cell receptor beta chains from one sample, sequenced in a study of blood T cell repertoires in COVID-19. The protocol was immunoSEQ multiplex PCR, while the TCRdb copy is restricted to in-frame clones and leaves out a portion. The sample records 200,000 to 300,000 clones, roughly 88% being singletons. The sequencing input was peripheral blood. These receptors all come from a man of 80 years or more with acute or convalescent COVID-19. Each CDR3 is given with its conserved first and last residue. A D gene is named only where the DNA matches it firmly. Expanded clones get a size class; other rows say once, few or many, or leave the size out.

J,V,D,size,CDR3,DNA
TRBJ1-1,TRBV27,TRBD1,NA,CASSVQGADTEAFF,TGTGCCAGCAGTGTACAGGGGGCGGACACTGAAGCTTTCTTT
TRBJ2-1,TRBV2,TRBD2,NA,CASSISGRDNEQFF,TGTGCCAGCAGTATTAGCGGGAGGGACAATGAGCAGTTCTTC
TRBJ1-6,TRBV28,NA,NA,CASSLQGSYNSPLHF,TGTGCCAGCAGTTTACAGGGTTCCTATAATTCACCCCTCCACTTT
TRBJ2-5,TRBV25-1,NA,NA,CASSEPGLETQYF,TGTGCCAGCAGTGAACCCGGGTTAGAGACCCAGTACTTC
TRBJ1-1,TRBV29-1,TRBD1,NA,CSVDAGTGTAFF,TGCAGCGTTGACGCCGGGACAGGGACGGCTTTCTTT
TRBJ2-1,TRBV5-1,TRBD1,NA,CASSFRDSGREQFF,TGCGCCAGCAGCTTCCGGGACAGTGGACGGGAGCAGTTCTTC
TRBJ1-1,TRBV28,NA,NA,CASSSPGDTEAFF,TGTGCCAGCAGTTCCCCCGGGGACACTGAAGCTTTCTTT
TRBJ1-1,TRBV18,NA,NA,CASSPGGDTEAFF,TGTGCCAGCTCACCGGGCGGGGACACTGAAGCTTTCTTT
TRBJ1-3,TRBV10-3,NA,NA,CAITENTGNTIYF,TGTGCCATCACGGAGAACACTGGAAACACCATATATTTT
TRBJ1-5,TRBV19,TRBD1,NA,CASSIETGGRQPQHF,TGTGCCAGTAGTATAGAGACAGGGGGCCGACAGCCCCAGCATTTT
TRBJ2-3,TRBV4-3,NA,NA,CASSQDARDTDTQYF,TGCGCCAGCAGCCAAGATGCTCGCGACACAGATACGCAGTATTTT
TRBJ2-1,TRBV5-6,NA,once,CASSLNKGELSYNEQFF,TGTGCCAGCAGCTTGAATAAAGGGGAACTCTCCTACAATGAGCAGTTCTTC
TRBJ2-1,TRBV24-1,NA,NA,CATSEPIYGEQFF,TGTGCCACCAGTGAACCGATCTACGGGGAGCAGTTCTTC
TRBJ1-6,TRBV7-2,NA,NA,CASSSRATSPLHF,TGTGCCAGCAGCTCCAGGGCGACCTCACCCCTCCACTTT
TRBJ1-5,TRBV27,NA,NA,CASSLPDWNQPQHF,TGTGCCAGCAGTTTACCCGACTGGAATCAGCCCCAGCATTTT
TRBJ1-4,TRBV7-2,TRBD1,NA,CASSLYSLATGRNNEKLFF,TGTGCCAGCAGCTTATATTCATTGGCGACAGGGCGGAATAATGAAAAACTGTTTTTT
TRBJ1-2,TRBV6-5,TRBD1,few,CASGQGDYGYTF,TGTGCCAGCGGACAGGGGGACTATGGCTACACCTTC
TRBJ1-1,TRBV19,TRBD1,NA,CAIRNRGNTEAFF,TGTGCCATCCGAAACAGGGGGAACACTGAAGCTTTCTTT
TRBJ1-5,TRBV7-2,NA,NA,CASSSQGQNNQPQHF,TGTGCCAGCAGCTCCCAGGGTCAGAACAATCAGCCCCAGCATTTT
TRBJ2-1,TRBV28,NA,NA,CASSLYSSYNEQFF,TGTGCCAGCAGTTTATACAGCTCCTACAATGAGCAGTTCTTC
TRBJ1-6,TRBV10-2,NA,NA,CASNVGGNSPLHF,TGCGCCAGCAATGTGGGGGGAAATTCACCCCTCCACTTT
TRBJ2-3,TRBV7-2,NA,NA,CASSLMLGQDTQYF,TGTGCCAGCAGCTTAATGCTGGGGCAAGATACGCAGTATTTT
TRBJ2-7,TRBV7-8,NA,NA,CASSLFLSRTYEQYF,TGTGCCAGCAGCTTATTTCTGAGTAGAACCTACGAGCAGTACTTC
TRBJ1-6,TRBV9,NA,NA,CASSPVGGASPLHF,TGTGCCAGCAGCCCCGTGGGGGGGGCTTCACCCCTCCACTTT
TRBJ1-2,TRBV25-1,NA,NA,CASSDAQACYTF,TGTGCCAGCAGTGATGCTCAGGCGTGCTACACCTTC
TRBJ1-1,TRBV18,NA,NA,CASSPEAGSTEAFF,TGTGCCAGCTCACCCGAAGCGGGGTCCACTGAAGCTTTCTTT
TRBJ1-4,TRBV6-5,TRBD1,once,CASSSTGGGEKLFF,TGTGCCAGCAGTTCGACAGGGGGGGGTGAAAAACTGTTTTTT
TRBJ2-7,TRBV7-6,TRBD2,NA,CASSLESGGPGEQYF,TGTGCCAGCAGCTTAGAATCGGGGGGGCCGGGGGAGCAGTACTTC